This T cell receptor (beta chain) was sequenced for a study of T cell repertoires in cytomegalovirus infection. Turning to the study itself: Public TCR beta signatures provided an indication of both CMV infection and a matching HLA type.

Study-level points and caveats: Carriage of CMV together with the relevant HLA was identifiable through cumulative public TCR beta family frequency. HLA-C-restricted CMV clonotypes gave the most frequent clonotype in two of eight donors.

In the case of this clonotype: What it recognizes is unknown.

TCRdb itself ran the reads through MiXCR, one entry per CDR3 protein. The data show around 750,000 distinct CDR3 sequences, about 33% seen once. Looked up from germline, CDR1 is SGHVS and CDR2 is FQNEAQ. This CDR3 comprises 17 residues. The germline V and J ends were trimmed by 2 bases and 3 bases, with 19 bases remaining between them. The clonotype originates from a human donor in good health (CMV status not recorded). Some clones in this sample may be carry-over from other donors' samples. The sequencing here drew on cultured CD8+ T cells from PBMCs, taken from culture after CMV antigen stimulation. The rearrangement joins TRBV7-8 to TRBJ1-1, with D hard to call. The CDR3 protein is CASSLLKRLGWDTEAFF. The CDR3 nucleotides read TGTGCCAGCAGCTTATTAAAGCGTCTGGGTTGGGACACTGAAGCTTTCTTT.